These 9 T cell receptor beta chains came from one sample sequenced in a study of blood T cell repertoires in COVID-19 (dated by TCRdb to the early 2020s). Receptor libraries were prepared by the immunoSEQ multiplex PCR assay. TCRdb carries this immuneACCESS record with in-frame sequences only. Its versions omit some clonotypes, under half of them owing to an unresolved V gene in the studies checked, with the rest unexplained. The sample yields 150,000 to 200,000 clones; around 85% were counted once. The ten largest clonotypes hold about 2.1% of the sample. The sequenced sample consisted of peripheral blood. Source of these receptors: a man aged 65 to 79 with active or convalescent COVID-19.

The chain uses TRBV3-1 (or the pseudogene TRBV3-2) and TRBJ2-5; 7 nucleotides agree with TRBD2. With 0 bases clipped from V and 2 bases from J, the junction kept 6 bases outside the gene matches. In germline, CDR1 is LGHDT, CDR2 YNNKEL (reference sequence). The CDR3 loop spans 16 amino acids. The CDR3 DNA reads as TGTGCCAGCAGCCAAGAGGCGGTGGGGGGGCAAGAGACCCAGTACTTC. As protein: CASSQEAVGGQETQYF.

The chain recombines TRBV19 with TRBJ1-3, with a possible D match to TRBD1 (5 bases). The CDR3 totals 15 residues. Trimming cost V 10 bases and J 2 bases, with 18 bases left between them. CDR1 and CDR2 from the germline V gene are LNHDA and SQIVND (reference sequence). DNA of the CDR3: TGTGCCACCATAGAGACAGCACGGACTGGAAACACCATATATTTT. Its protein is CATIETARTGNTIYF.

The chain is built from TRBV6-5 and TRBJ2-7; TRBD1 aligns across 7 bases. The J segment lost 2 bases and the V segment lost 7 bases, leaving 5 bases of the junction unmatched. The CDR3 extends over 13 amino acids. Per the germline V gene, CDR1 is MNHEY and CDR2 is SVGAGI. CDR3 in DNA: TGTGCCAGCACACCCGGGACAGCCTACGAGCAGTACTTC. Translating it yields CASTPGTAYEQYF.

The CDR3 DNA reads TGTGCCAGCAGTCCCACCCGACAGGAAGGTTCCTATAATTCACCCCTCCACTTT. As protein: CASSPTRQEGSYNSPLHF. The chain joins TRBV27 to TRBJ1-6; tentatively, D is TRBD1 (6 bases). Germline lookup yields CDR1 MNHEY and CDR2 SMNVEV (reference sequence). The CDR3 length is 18 residues. V lost 5 bases, J lost 1 base, and 18 bases lay in between.

The rearrangement joins TRBV30 to TRBJ1-1; 12 positions match TRBD1. Trimming at V came to 5 bases and at J to 0 bases, leaving 1 base not matched to a gene. Germline lookup yields CDR1 GTSNPN and CDR2 SVGIG (reference sequence). The length of the CDR3 is 14 residues. CDR3: CAWGTGGMNTEAFF. The CDR3 nucleotides are TGTGCCTGGGGGACAGGGGGCATGAACACTGAAGCTTTCTTT. Using reference TRBV30 and TRBJ1-1 for the parts outside the CDR3, the full variable domain is SQTIHQWPATLVQPVGSPLSLECTVEGTSNPNLYWYRQAAGRGLQLLFYSVGIGQISSEVPQNLSASRPQDRQFILSSKKLLLSDSGFYLCAWGTGGMNTEAFFGQGTRLTVV.

As concerns this clone: The sample holds other DNA sequences that translate to the same CDR3. The CDR3 sequence is CSAPTGDGYTF. CDR3 coding DNA: TGCAGTGCCCCGACAGGGGATGGCTACACCTTC. The chain combines TRBV20-1 with TRBJ1-2, with 8 bases lining up with TRBD1. The J segment lost 6 bases and the V segment lost 6 bases, leaving 3 bases of the junction unmatched. In germline, CDR1 is DFQATT, CDR2 SNEGSKA (reference sequence). This CDR3 comprises 11 residues.

Note on this clone: At one end, the junction sequence differs from germline, possibly due to a read error. V gene TRBV3-1 (or the pseudogene TRBV3-2) combines with J gene TRBJ1-5; D is unresolved. This CDR3 comprises 15 residues. Looked up from germline, CDR1 is LGHDT and CDR2 is YNNKEL (reference sequence). CDR3 sequence (DNA): TGTGCCAGCAGCCAAGATCGAACAGTTAATCGGCCCCAGCATTTT. This gives the protein CASSQDRTVNRPQHF.

V gene TRBV2 combines with J gene TRBJ1-5; perhaps TRBD1 as D (5 bases). Trimming shortened V by 10 bases and J by 2 bases, and 12 bases separated the two germline ends. The germline V gene has CDR1 SNHLY and CDR2 FYNNEI. This CDR3 has 13 residues. Here the CDR3 DNA reads TGTGCCACCCGACGGGGGGGCAATCAGCCCCAGCATTTT. It codes for CATRRGGNQPQHF.

The chain is built from TRBV28 and TRBJ1-5; tentatively, D is TRBD1 (5 bases). Germline values: CDR1 MDHEN, CDR2 SYDVKM. There are 16 residues in the CDR3. Between the trimmed V and J ends, which lost 7 bases and 5 bases, there was a span of 21 bases. The CDR3 loop is CASTPWGGGPDQPQHF. CDR3 nucleotides: TGTGCCAGCACCCCCTGGGGGGGTGGCCCAGATCAGCCCCAGCATTTT.